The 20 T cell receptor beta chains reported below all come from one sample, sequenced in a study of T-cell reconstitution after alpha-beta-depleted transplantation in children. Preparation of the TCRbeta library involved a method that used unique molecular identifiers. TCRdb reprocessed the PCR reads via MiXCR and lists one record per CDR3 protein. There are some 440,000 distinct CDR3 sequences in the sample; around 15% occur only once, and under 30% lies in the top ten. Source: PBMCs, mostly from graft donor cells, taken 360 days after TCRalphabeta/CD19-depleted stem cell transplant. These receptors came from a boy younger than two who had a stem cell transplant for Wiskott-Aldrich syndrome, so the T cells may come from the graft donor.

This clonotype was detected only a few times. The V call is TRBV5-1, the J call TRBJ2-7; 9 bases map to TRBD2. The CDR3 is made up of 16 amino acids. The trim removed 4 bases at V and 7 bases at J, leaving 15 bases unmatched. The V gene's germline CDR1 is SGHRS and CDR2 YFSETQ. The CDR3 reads CASSPRVGGGAREQYF. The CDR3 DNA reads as TGCGCCAGCAGCCCCCGGGTGGGCGGGGGGGCGAGAGAGCAGTACTTC.

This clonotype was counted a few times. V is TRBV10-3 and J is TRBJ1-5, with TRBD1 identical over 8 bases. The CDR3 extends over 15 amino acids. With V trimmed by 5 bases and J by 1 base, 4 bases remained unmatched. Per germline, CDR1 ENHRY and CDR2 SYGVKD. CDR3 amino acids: CAISTGGGSNQPQHF. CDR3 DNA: TGTGCCATCAGTACAGGGGGAGGAAGCAATCAGCCCCAGCATTTT.

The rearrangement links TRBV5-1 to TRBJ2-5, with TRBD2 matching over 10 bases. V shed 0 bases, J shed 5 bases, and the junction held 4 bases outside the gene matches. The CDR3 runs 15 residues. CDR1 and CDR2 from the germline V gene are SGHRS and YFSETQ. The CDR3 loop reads CASSLEPGLAETQYF. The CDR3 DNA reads TGCGCCAGCAGCTTGGAGCCGGGACTAGCGGAGACCCAGTACTTC.

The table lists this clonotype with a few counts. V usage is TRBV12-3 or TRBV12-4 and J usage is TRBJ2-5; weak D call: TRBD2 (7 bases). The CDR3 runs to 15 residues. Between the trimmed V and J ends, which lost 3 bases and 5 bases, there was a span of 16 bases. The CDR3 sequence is CASSFHRGAGETQYF. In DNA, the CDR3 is TGTGCCAGCAGTTTTCACCGGGGGGCCGGGGAGACCCAGTACTTC.

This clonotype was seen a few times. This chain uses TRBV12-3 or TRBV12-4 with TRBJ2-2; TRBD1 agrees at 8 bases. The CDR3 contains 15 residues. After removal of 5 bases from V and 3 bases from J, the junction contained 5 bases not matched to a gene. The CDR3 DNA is TGTGCCAGCAGTCGTGACAGGGGTTACACCGGGGAGCTGTTTTTT. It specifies CASSRDRGYTGELFF.

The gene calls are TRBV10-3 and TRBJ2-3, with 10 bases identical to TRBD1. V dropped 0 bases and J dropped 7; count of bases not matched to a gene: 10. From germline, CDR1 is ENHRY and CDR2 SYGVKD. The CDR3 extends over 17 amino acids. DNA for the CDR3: TGTGCCATCAGTGAGTCGAGGGTCGGGACAGGGGCATATACGCAGTATTTT. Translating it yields CAISESRVGTGAYTQYF.

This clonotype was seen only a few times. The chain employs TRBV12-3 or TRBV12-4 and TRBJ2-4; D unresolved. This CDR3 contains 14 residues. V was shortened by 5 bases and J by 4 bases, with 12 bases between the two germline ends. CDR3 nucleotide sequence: TGTGCCAGCAGTCCGCCGGACGGGAAAAACATTCAGTACTTC. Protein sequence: CASSPPDGKNIQYF.

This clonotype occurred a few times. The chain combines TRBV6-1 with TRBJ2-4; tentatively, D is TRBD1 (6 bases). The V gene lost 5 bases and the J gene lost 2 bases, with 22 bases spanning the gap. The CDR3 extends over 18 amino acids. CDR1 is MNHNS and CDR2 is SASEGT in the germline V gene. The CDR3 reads CASSPSGTSTGTKNIQYF. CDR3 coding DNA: TGTGCCAGCAGTCCTTCCGGGACATCCACGGGGACCAAAAACATTCAGTACTTC.

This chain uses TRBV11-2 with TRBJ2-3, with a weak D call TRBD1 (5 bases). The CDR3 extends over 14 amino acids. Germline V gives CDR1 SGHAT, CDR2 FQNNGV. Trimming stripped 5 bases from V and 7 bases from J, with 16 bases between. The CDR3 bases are TGTGCCAGCAGCCCAAGACAGCGCCCCAATACGCAGTATTTT. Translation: CASSPRQRPNTQYF. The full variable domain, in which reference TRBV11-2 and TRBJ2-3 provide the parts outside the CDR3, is EAGVAQSPRYKIIEKRQSVAFWCNPISGHATLYWYQQILGQGPKLLIQFQNNGVVDDSQLPKDRFSAERLKGVDSTLKIQPAKLEDSAVYLCASSPRQRPNTQYFGPGTRLTVL.

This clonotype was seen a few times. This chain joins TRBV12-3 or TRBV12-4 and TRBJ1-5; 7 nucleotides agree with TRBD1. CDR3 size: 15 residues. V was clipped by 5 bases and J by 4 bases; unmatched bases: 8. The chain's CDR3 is CASSNTGERNQPQHF. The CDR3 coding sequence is TGTGCCAGCAGTAACACAGGGGAAAGGAATCAGCCCCAGCATTTT.

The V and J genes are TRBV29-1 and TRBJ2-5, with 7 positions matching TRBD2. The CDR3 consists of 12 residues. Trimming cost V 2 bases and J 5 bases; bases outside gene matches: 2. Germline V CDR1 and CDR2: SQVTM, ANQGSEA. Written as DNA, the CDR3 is TGCAGCGTTGAAAAGGGAGGGGAGACCCAGTACTTC. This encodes CSVEKGGETQYF.

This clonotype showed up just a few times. CDR3 amino acids: CASSPTGTVNYGYTF. The CDR3 DNA reads as TGTGCCAGCAGCCCTACCGGGACAGTTAACTATGGCTACACCTTC. This rearrangement joins TRBV7-2 to TRBJ1-2; 7 positions agree with TRBD1. V lost 5 bases and J lost 1; bases outside the gene matches: 7. This CDR3 has 15 residues. CDR1 SGHTA and CDR2 FQGNSA come from the germline V gene.

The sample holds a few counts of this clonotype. The CDR3 reads CSVEAHSSGGFSYEQYF. For the CDR3, the DNA is TGCAGCGTTGAAGCCCACTCTAGCGGGGGCTTTAGCTACGAGCAGTACTTC. This rearrangement joins TRBV29-1 to TRBJ2-7, with 10 bases that match TRBD2. V was clipped by 1 base and J by 3 bases; unmatched bases: 12. The CDR3 length is 17 residues. Germline V lookup: CDR1 SQVTM, CDR2 ANQGSEA.

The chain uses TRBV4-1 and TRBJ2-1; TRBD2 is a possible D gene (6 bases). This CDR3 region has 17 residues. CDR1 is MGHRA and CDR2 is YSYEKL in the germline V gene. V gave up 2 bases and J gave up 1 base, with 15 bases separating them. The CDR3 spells CASSQPIAVFSYNEQFF. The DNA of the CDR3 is TGCGCCAGCAGCCAACCTATAGCGGTTTTTTCCTACAATGAGCAGTTCTTC.

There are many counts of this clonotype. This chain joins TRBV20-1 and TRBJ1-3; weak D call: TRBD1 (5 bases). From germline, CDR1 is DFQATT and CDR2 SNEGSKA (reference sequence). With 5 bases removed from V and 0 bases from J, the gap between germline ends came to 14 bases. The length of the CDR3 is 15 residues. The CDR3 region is CSAGQDWSSGNTIYF. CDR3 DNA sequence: TGCAGTGCTGGACAAGACTGGAGCTCTGGAAACACCATATATTTT.

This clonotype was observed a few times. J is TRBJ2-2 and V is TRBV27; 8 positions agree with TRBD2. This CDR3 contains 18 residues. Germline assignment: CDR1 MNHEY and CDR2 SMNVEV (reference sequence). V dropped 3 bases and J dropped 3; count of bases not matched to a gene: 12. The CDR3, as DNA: TGTGCCAGCAGTTTTCTCATTTTTAGCGGGAAGGACACCGGGGAGCTGTTTTTT. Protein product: CASSFLIFSGKDTGELFF.

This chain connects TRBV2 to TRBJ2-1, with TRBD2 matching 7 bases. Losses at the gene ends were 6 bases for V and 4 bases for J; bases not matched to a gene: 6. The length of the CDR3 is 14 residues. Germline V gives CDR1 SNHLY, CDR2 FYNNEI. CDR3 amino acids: CASRAAGSYNEQFF. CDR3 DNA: TGTGCCAGCAGGGCAGCGGGATCGTACAATGAGCAGTTCTTC.

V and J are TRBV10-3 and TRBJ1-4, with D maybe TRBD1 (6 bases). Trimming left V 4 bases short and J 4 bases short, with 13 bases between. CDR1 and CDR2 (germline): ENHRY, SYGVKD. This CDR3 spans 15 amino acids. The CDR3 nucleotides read TGTGCCATCAGTGGCTCCCCGGGACATAATGAAAAACTGTTTTTT. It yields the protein CAISGSPGHNEKLFF.

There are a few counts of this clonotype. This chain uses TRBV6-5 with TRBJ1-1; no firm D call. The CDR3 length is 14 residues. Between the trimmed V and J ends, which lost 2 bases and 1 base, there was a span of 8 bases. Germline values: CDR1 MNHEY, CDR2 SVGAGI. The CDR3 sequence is CASSYRQENTEAFF. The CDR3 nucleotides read TGTGCCAGCAGTTACAGGCAGGAGAACACTGAAGCTTTCTTT.

CDR3 loop: CSAPGRRETQYF. DNA of the CDR3: TGCAGTGCTCCGGGACGTAGAGAGACCCAGTACTTC. The chain is built from TRBV20-1 and TRBJ2-5; D could derive from TRBD1 or TRBD2 (5 bases each). The V gene's germline CDR1 is DFQATT and CDR2 SNEGSKA (reference sequence). This CDR3 is 12 amino acids long. V lost 5 bases and J lost 4, with 11 bases in between.